The clone carrying this T cell receptor beta chain was seen many times. The antigen is undetermined. The data derive from a study of Graves' ophthalmopathy and Graves' hyperthyroidism. The study, taken as a whole, reports: Appearing in blood as well were most expanded thyroid clonotypes above 0.001 frequency.

Diagnoses were established from clinical symptoms, serum thyroxine, TRAb, thyroid ultrasound and orbital computed tomography. TCR beta CDR3 amplification used RNA transcripts. First-round RT-PCR employed HTBI primers, with a second-round multiplex PCR after it. TCRdb ran MiXCR on the multiplex PCR reads and lists one entry per CDR3 protein. This sample has under 800,000 distinct CDR3 sequences, with 22% found just once. Trimming stripped 2 bases from V and 4 bases from J, with 18 bases between. CDR1 is MNHEY, CDR2 SVGAGI, per germline. The CDR3 is made up of 16 amino acids. This chain links TRBV6-5 with TRBJ2-7; weak D call: TRBD2 (6 bases). The sequenced sample was peripheral blood. The sequence derives from a woman aged 18-29 years with stable Graves' hyperthyroidism. Some clones in this sample may be carry-over from other donors' samples. The chain's CDR3 is CASSYRRGSANYEQYF. Written as DNA, the CDR3 is TGTGCCAGCAGTTACAGGAGGGGTAGCGCGAATTACGAGCAGTACTTC.